This T cell receptor beta chain was captured in a study of early stage breast cancer tumors. Study details: Of some 15 invasive breast tumors, about a dozen were hormone receptor-positive, HER2-negative. Roughly 10-fold was the mean read coverage per sample. Study observations and caveats: Enriched TCRB sequences shared across patients were mostly commonly generated sequences.

V lost 0 bases and J lost 4, with 4 bases in between. Germline CDR1 is MNHNY and CDR2 is SVGAGI (reference sequence). The CDR3 contains 13 residues. Blood replicates held 0.5 ug DNA, tumor or normal breast approximately 1.5 ug, two each. The table came from immunoSEQ multiplex PCR; TCRdb's copy has only in-frame clones and leaves some out. The data hold about 46,000 clones, with around 80% observed a single time. Regarding this clone: Its antigen is still unknown.

The gene calls are TRBV6-6 and TRBJ2-1; no definite D call. The receptor was isolated from a person between 35 and 49 years old with breast cancer. Sequencing was performed on blood. CDR3 coding DNA: TGTGCCAGCAGTTACTCCAATTACAATGAGCAGTTCTTC. It is translated as CASSYSNYNEQFF.